This TCR beta chain comes out of a study of cytomegalovirus exposure and HLA in healthy donors. In the study overall: HLA-typed donors were the source of approximately 88 million unique TCRs held in an early data release. Findings and limits, study-wide: According to a later analysis, donors in an Asian-associated ancestry cluster reportedly had fewer N-insertions than the roughly 670-donor mean.

A note on this clone: Antigen specificity is unknown. A junction end diverges from the germline sequence, so it may reflect a read error.

Amplification used 60 Vbeta primers and 13 Jbeta primers. Measured with immunoSEQ multiplex PCR; TCRdb has only the in-frame clones, and not every one. The sample lists fewer than 70,000 clones, more than 60% occurring once. The CDR3 runs 15 residues. Germline V gene sequence: CDR1 SGHVS, CDR2 FNYEAQ. This rearrangement joins TRBV7-6 to TRBJ2-7; TRBD1 matches 8 bases. The sample taken for sequencing was PBMCs. This clonotype was sampled from a male donor in good health and CMV-seropositive. Here the CDR3 DNA reads TGTGCCAGCAGCTTAGGGGACAGGAGCTCCTACGAGCAGTGCTTC. Protein: CASSLGDRSSYEQCF.